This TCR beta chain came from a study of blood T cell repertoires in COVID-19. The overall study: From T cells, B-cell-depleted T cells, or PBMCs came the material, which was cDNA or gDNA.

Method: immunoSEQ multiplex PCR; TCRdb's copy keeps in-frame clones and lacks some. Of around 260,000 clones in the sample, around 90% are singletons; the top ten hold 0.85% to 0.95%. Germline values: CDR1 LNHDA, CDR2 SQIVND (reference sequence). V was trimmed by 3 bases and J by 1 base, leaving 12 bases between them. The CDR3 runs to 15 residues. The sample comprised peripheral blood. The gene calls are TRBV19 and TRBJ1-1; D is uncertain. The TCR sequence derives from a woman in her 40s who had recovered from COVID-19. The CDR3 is CASSIRGRPNTEAFF. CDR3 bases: TGTGCCAGTAGTATCAGAGGCAGACCGAACACTGAAGCTTTCTTT.